Below, 22 T cell receptor beta chains from the same sample are listed, as sequenced in a study of shared clonotypes between healthy human individuals. Terminally differentiated effector memory CD45RA+ cells were excluded from the naive CD8 cells, which were CD45RO-negative and positively selected for CCR7. Libraries were prepared by immunoSEQ multiplex PCR; TCRdb keeps only in-frame clonotypes and omits some of them. This table has about 2.1 million clones, around 93% appearing once. The sequenced material came from naive CD8+ T cells from PBMCs. Source of these receptors: a man aged 18-30 years in good health. Some clones in this sample may be carry-over from other donors' samples.

This chain connects TRBV20-1 to TRBJ1-2; no reliable D call. Deletions cut 1 base from V and 6 bases from J, with 6 bases between. The V gene's germline CDR1 is DFQATT and CDR2 SNEGSKA (reference sequence). CDR3 length equals 11 residues. This chain's CDR3 is CSARVDNGYTF. The CDR3 nucleotides are TGCAGTGCTAGAGTCGACAATGGCTACACCTTC.

This chain uses TRBV28 with TRBJ1-5; D might be TRBD1 (5 bases). The CDR3 contains 14 residues. Germline V gives CDR1 MDHEN, CDR2 SYDVKM. Trimming left V 7 bases short and J 3 bases short, with 13 bases between. Here the CDR3 reads CASTLGRDNQPQHF. Here the CDR3 DNA reads TGTGCCAGCACCCTGGGACGGGACAATCAGCCCCAGCATTTT.

The chain links TRBV19 to TRBJ2-1, with 12 positions matching TRBD1. The V and J ends lost 2 bases and 8 bases, in that order; junction bases with no gene match: 4. CDR3 length: 15 residues. CDR1 and CDR2 from the germline V gene are LNHDA and SQIVND (reference sequence). DNA of the CDR3: TGTGCCAGTAGTATACGTGGGACAGGGGGCCATGAGCAGTTCTTC. This encodes CASSIRGTGGHEQFF.

The chain has TRBV4-1 and TRBJ2-2, with TRBD2 matching 8 bases. This CDR3 is 17 amino acids long. Losses at the gene ends were 2 bases for V and 3 bases for J; bases not matched to a gene: 8. Germline assignment: CDR1 MGHRA and CDR2 YSYEKL. The DNA of the CDR3 is TGCGCCAGCAGCCAACGACCCCCACTAGCGGACACCGGGGAGCTGTTTTTT. Translated: CASSQRPPLADTGELFF.

This clone showed up just once. V is TRBV28 and J is TRBJ1-1; D is uncertain. The CDR3 extends over 13 amino acids. Per germline, CDR1 MDHEN and CDR2 SYDVKM. V was shortened by 7 bases and J by 3 bases, with 12 bases between the two germline ends. Here the CDR3 reads CASTIHTDTEAFF. The DNA of the CDR3 is TGTGCCAGCACCATACATACGGACACTGAAGCTTTCTTT.

The gene calls are TRBV10-3 and TRBJ2-7; D remains ambiguous. Per the germline V gene, CDR1 is ENHRY and CDR2 is SYGVKD. The CDR3 length is 12 residues. V lost 2 bases and J lost 4, with 6 bases in between. The CDR3 protein is CAISEAVYEQYF. The CDR3, as DNA: TGTGCCATCAGTGAGGCGGTTTACGAGCAGTACTTC.

This clone was observed a single time. V and J are TRBV10-2 and TRBJ2-7; 8 bases line up with TRBD2. Unmatched junction bases numbered 9, after V lost 5 bases and J lost 6 bases. In germline, CDR1 is WSHSY, CDR2 SAAADI. The CDR3 extends over 14 amino acids. The CDR3 protein is CASSMGLGISEQYF. The CDR3, as DNA: TGCGCCAGCAGTATGGGACTAGGAATTAGCGAGCAGTACTTC.

This sequence joins TRBV29-1 and TRBJ2-5; the D gene is possibly TRBD1 (5 bases). The CDR3 consists of 13 residues. In germline, CDR1 is SQVTM, CDR2 ANQGSEA. The ends were cut back, 4 bases at V and 4 bases at J, with 13 bases in the middle. CDR3 amino acids: CSVGSGFGETQYF. The CDR3 DNA reads TGCAGCGTTGGCTCAGGGTTTGGAGAGACCCAGTACTTC.

Turning to this clone: Distinct nucleotide sequences in the sample also encode this CDR3. The chain carries TRBV10-2 and TRBJ2-3; 8 bases are shared with TRBD2. With 4 bases clipped from V and 4 bases from J, the junction kept 7 bases outside the gene matches. Germline values: CDR1 WSHSY, CDR2 SAAADI. This CDR3 is built from 15 residues. CDR3 in amino acids: CASSGAGGGADTQYF. The DNA for the CDR3 is TGCGCCAGCAGTGGGGCGGGAGGAGGCGCAGATACGCAGTATTTT.

CDR3 sequence reads: CASSDAGRSTDTQYF. CDR3 bases: TGTGCCAGCAGCGACGCGGGTCGCAGCACAGATACGCAGTATTTT. The rearrangement uses TRBV9 and TRBJ2-3; possible D gene TRBD2, 5 bases. Trimming took off 3 bases at V and 0 bases at J, with 11 bases between the two ends. Germline CDR1 SGDLS, CDR2 YYNGEE. The CDR3 covers 15 residues.

The chain recombines TRBV5-1 with TRBJ1-1; D uncertain. Between the trimmed V and J ends, which lost 0 bases and 1 base, there was a span of 7 bases. This CDR3 has 14 residues. CDR1 and CDR2 from the germline V gene are SGHRS and YFSETQ. This chain's CDR3 is CASSLEGWNTEAFF. As DNA, the CDR3 is TGCGCCAGCAGCTTGGAGGGTTGGAACACTGAAGCTTTCTTT.

V usage is TRBV19 and J usage is TRBJ2-2, with D unclear. The CDR3 contains 13 residues. Germline lookup yields CDR1 LNHDA and CDR2 SQIVND (reference sequence). V lost 5 bases and J lost 4, with 8 bases in between. The CDR3: CASSDPGTGELFF. The DNA for the CDR3 is TGTGCCAGTAGTGACCCTGGCACCGGGGAGCTGTTTTTT.

The rearrangement joins TRBV27 to TRBJ2-2; a weak D match, TRBD2 (5 bases). Trimming took off 6 bases at V and 1 base at J, with 12 bases between the two ends. The CDR3 loop spans 15 amino acids. The germline V gene encodes CDR1 MNHEY and CDR2 SMNVEV (reference sequence). The CDR3 sequence is CASRADAENTGELFF. Here the CDR3 DNA reads TGTGCCAGCAGAGCGGATGCGGAGAACACCGGGGAGCTGTTTTTT.

The V and J genes are TRBV7-8 and TRBJ2-1; 9 nucleotides match TRBD2. The germline V gene has CDR1 SGHVS and CDR2 FQNEAQ. CDR3 length: 16 residues. V was pared by 6 bases and J by 5 bases, with 11 bases of the junction left unmatched. The CDR3 DNA follows: TGTGCCAGCAGTCCCTATAGCGGGAGAGCGGACAATGAGCAGTTCTTC. Its protein product is CASSPYSGRADNEQFF.

About this clone itself: Other DNA sequences in the sample encode the same CDR3. The chain couples TRBV9 to TRBJ2-3, with 7 bases identical to TRBD2. The CDR3 runs 14 residues. The V gene's germline CDR1 is SGDLS and CDR2 YYNGEE. The J segment lost 0 bases and the V segment lost 2 bases, leaving 0 bases of the junction unmatched. The CDR3 nucleotides are TGTGCCAGCAGCGTCGGGGGGAGCACAGATACGCAGTATTTT. Its translation is CASSVGGSTDTQYF.

For the CDR3, the DNA is TGTGCCAGCAGTTACTCGTTAGGGAGAAACGAGCAGTACTTC. Translating it yields CASSYSLGRNEQYF. The chain uses TRBV6-5 and TRBJ2-7, with a tentative D call TRBD2 (5 bases). Germline V lookup: CDR1 MNHEY, CDR2 SVGAGI. Deletions cut 0 bases from V and 5 bases from J, with 11 bases between. This CDR3 is 14 amino acids long.

The chain recombines TRBV11-2 with TRBJ2-5; tentatively, D is TRBD1 or TRBD2 (5 bases each). V was shortened by 1 base and J by 5 bases, with 14 bases between the two germline ends. The length of the CDR3 is 15 residues. Germline V CDR1 and CDR2: SGHAT, FQNNGV. The DNA of the CDR3 is TGTGCCAGCAGCTTAGGGGCAGGGTGGAGGGAGACCCAGTACTTC. This codes for CASSLGAGWRETQYF.

Turning to this clone: The same CDR3 can be traced to other DNA sequences in this sample. The chain couples TRBV18 to TRBJ2-3; the match to TRBD1 covers 8 bases. CDR3 size: 15 residues. Germline values: CDR1 KGHSH, CDR2 LQKENI. The V segment lost 4 bases and the J segment 0 bases; nucleotides outside the gene matches: 3. CDR3 loop: CASSLDRGSTDTQYF. CDR3 DNA: TGTGCCAGCTCACTTGACAGGGGTAGCACAGATACGCAGTATTTT.

This clone was detected only once. This chain connects TRBV5-1 to TRBJ1-4; 7 nucleotides agree with TRBD1. CDR3 length: 14 residues. In germline, CDR1 is SGHRS, CDR2 YFSETQ. In DNA, the CDR3 is TGCGTTAGAGTGTTCCTGGGACAGTGCGAAAAACTGTTTTTT. Its translation: CVRVFLGQCEKLFF.

J is TRBJ2-7 and V is TRBV6-5, with D uncertain. V lost 3 bases and J lost 0, with 9 bases in between. This CDR3 contains 14 residues. Germline CDR1 MNHEY, CDR2 SVGAGI. The CDR3 here is CASSYDRVSYEQYF. CDR3 in DNA: TGTGCCAGCAGTTATGATAGGGTCTCCTACGAGCAGTACTTC.

The V gene is TRBV4-3, the J gene TRBJ2-1, with no clear D. Trimming pared 0 bases from V and 1 base from J, leaving 10 bases between. Per germline, CDR1 LGHNA and CDR2 YSLEER. This CDR3 is built from 16 residues. CDR3 sequence: CASSQDWRISYNEQFF. CDR3 coding DNA: TGCGCCAGCAGCCAAGATTGGCGGATATCCTACAATGAGCAGTTCTTC.

In regard to this clone: Other DNA variants within this sample encode the same CDR3. The chain is built from TRBV27 and TRBJ2-7; D gene uncertain. The CDR3 consists of 14 residues. Germline V gene data show CDR1 as MNHEY and CDR2 as SMNVEV (reference sequence). The germline V and J ends were trimmed by 3 bases and 1 base, with 10 bases remaining between them. CDR3 region: CASSFVGSSYEQYF. In DNA, the CDR3 is TGTGCCAGCAGTTTCGTGGGATCGTCCTACGAGCAGTACTTC.